A single sample is the source of the 3 T cell receptor beta chains below, sequenced in a study of blood T cell repertoires in COVID-19. Profiling relied on immunoSEQ multiplex PCR, and the TCRdb table lists in-frame clones only, not all of them. In the table there are under 35,000 clones, 85% to 90% of which are singletons. Sequencing used peripheral blood. The receptors were gathered from a man aged 65 to 85 with active COVID-19.

V usage is TRBV5-6 and J usage is TRBJ2-3; tentatively, D is TRBD1 (5 bases). The CDR3 sequence is 13 residues long. V was trimmed by 4 bases and J by 5 bases, leaving 11 bases between them. From germline, CDR1 is SGHDT and CDR2 YYEEEE. The CDR3 spells CASSPGQGDTQYF. The CDR3 bases are TGTGCCAGCAGCCCTGGCCAGGGAGATACGCAGTATTTT. Complete variable domain (other parts from reference TRBV5-6 and TRBJ2-3): DAGVTQSPTHLIKTRGQQVTLRCSPKSGHDTVSWYQQALGQGPQFIFQYYEEEERQRGNFPDRFSGHQFPNYSSELNVNALLLGDSALYLCASSPGQGDTQYFGPGTRLTVL.

The chain uses TRBV6-6 and TRBJ2-5; D perhaps matches TRBD2 (5 bases). V shed 2 bases and J shed 5 bases, with 9 bases lying between them. The CDR3 consists of 13 residues. Germline V gene lookup returns CDR1 MNHNY and CDR2 SVGAGI (reference sequence). The CDR3 is CASSYRDSETQYF. CDR3 bases: TGTGCCAGCAGTTACCGGGATTCGGAGACCCAGTACTTC.

This chain joins TRBV5-1 and TRBJ2-7; D is possibly TRBD2 (6 bases). Trimming took off 1 base at V and 3 bases at J, with 11 bases between the two ends. The germline gives CDR1 SGHRS, CDR2 YFSETQ. The CDR3 contains 14 residues. CDR3 sequence reads: CASSLSPSVYEQYF. CDR3 in DNA: TGCGCCAGCAGCTTGTCGCCTAGCGTCTACGAGCAGTACTTC.